This T cell receptor (beta chain) stems from a study of T cell clones after liver transplantation. Whole-study context: Liver transplant recipients had immunosuppression withdrawal attempted within 2 years. Tolerant meant at least one year fully off immunosuppression without liver enzymes above twice normal.

Whole-study findings and limits: In 5 of 8 subjects, circulating graft-donor-reactive CD4 TCRbeta sequences fell significantly after transplant.

Repertoires were generated with immunoSEQ multiplex PCR, while TCRdb's copy carries only in-frame clones and drops some. The sample lists about 20,000 clones, roughly 74% occurring once. This CDR3 spans 12 amino acids. In germline, CDR1 is SGHAT, CDR2 FQNNGV. V was clipped by 3 bases and J by 6 bases; unmatched bases: 1. Remarks on this clone: What it binds is unknown.

The chain is built from TRBV11-2 and TRBJ2-7; 8 bases map to TRBD1. Sample: CD8+ T cells from blood, taken more than 53 months after liver transplant. This sequence originates from a human patient who received a liver transplant. Some T cells may be graft donor cells. The CDR3 coding sequence is TGTGCCAGCAGCTTGACAGGGGTCGAGCAGTACTTC. It codes for CASSLTGVEQYF.